This TCR beta chain was sequenced during a study of Graves' ophthalmopathy and Graves' hyperthyroidism. General study findings and limits: Most expanded clonotypes from thyroid (those above 0.001 frequency) were also found in blood. Using a 13-signature model, the authors split ophthalmopathy from stable hyperthyroidism, with around 85% sensitivity and 65% to 82% specificity.

CDR1 and CDR2 (germline): SEHNR, FQNEAQ (reference sequence). The germline V and J ends were trimmed by 5 bases and 6 bases, with 14 bases remaining between them. The CDR3 covers 13 residues. Ten or more counts support this clonotype. Its specificity is not known. Amplification targeted the TCR beta CDR3 regions, with RNA transcripts as the source material. The authors performed first-round RT-PCR with HTBI primers and then a second-round multiplex PCR. TCRdb re-called the multiplex PCR reads through MiXCR, storing one row per CDR3 protein. The sample has over a million distinct CDR3 sequences, less than 45% seen once.

The TCR sequence derives from an adult man with Graves' hyperthyroidism. The gene calls are TRBV7-9 and TRBJ2-7; D gene unclear. Sequencing was performed on peripheral blood or thyroid tissue (not recorded which). CDR3 sequence (DNA): TGTGCCAGCAGCGAAGGGTCCAGTACCGAGCAGTACTTC. The encoded protein is CASSEGSSTEQYF.